The T cell receptor beta chain described here comes from a study of blood T cell repertoires in COVID-19. Study details: Collection of acute and convalescent COVID-19 samples took place in the United States, Italy and Spain.

Individuals aged about 18 to 89 years were recruited from 24 US areas. Cohort assignment relied on participant-reported clinical history. Resolution of symptoms, clearance, or two negative PCRs was present in recovered Cohort 3 donors. CDR3 length: 16 amino acids. CDR1 and CDR2 (germline): MDHEN, SYDVKM. V was shortened by 5 bases and J by 3 bases, with 20 bases between the two germline ends. Here immunoSEQ multiplex PCR was the method, and the copy in TCRdb shows in-frame clones only, minus some. This table has hundreds of thousands of clones, 80% to 90% appearing once. The genes are TRBV28 and TRBJ2-7; a possible D gene is TRBD1 (7 bases). Sequencing was carried out using PBMCs or T cells enriched from blood (not recorded which). The sequence came from a man aged 30 to 39 who had recovered from COVID-19. Written as DNA, the CDR3 is TGTGCCAGCAGTGTGATCGGGACAGCGGGCATCTACGAGCAGTACTTC. It codes for CASSVIGTAGIYEQYF.